The next 18 T cell receptor beta chains were all read from a single sample in a study of human T cells and chemical hapten exposure. Time point here: patch test 1, 2 weeks after DPC sensitization. Sample treatment: therapeutic diphenylcyclopropenone sensitization with weekly scalp DPC. TCRdb analysed the RACE reads with MiXCR anew, one entry per CDR3 protein. The data hold roughly 160,000 distinct CDR3 sequences, with approximately 15% observed a single time. This specimen consisted of whole blood, obtained in connection with sensitization to the hapten diphenylcyclopropenone (DPC). These receptors were obtained from a woman aged 25 to 39 with alopecia areata. Some clones in this sample may be carry-over from other donors' samples.

This rearrangement joins TRBV6-5 to TRBJ2-7, with D possibly being TRBD1 (5 bases). V lost 0 bases and J lost 0, with 12 bases in between. Germline V gives CDR1 MNHEY, CDR2 SVGAGI. The CDR3 contains 16 residues. CDR3 DNA sequence: TGTGCCAGCAGTTACTCGAGGTCAAGGGGCTCCTACGAGCAGTACTTC. It translates to CASSYSRSRGSYEQYF.

The chain links TRBV6-5 to TRBJ2-2, with 9 bases aligning to TRBD1. This CDR3 contains 16 residues. Germline V gene data show CDR1 as MNHEY and CDR2 as SVGAGI. The trim removed 10 bases at V and 4 bases at J, leaving 13 bases unmatched. CDR3 nucleotide sequence: TGTGCCACCATGTCACAGGGGGCGGTCGTCACCGGGGAGCTGTTTTTT. It translates to CATMSQGAVVTGELFF.

This sequence joins TRBV6-6 and TRBJ2-2, with 8 nucleotides matching TRBD2. Germline-derived CDR1 and CDR2 are MNHNY and SVGAGI (reference sequence). V trimming: 6 bases; J trimming: 9 bases; junction bases outside the gene matches: 9. The CDR3 contains 14 residues. The CDR3 sequence is CASRPGTSGRELFF. The CDR3 DNA follows: TGTGCCAGCAGGCCCGGGACTAGTGGGAGGGAGCTGTTTTTT.

The J gene is TRBJ2-1, the V gene TRBV5-1; 7 positions match TRBD2. There are 12 residues in the CDR3. V gave up 4 bases and J gave up 10 bases; unmatched junction bases: 5. Per germline, CDR1 SGHRS and CDR2 YFSETQ. The CDR3 bases are TGCGCCAGCAGCCCCGGGACTACCGAGCAGTTCTTC. It is translated as CASSPGTTEQFF.

J is TRBJ2-5 and V is TRBV20-1; D is perhaps TRBD1 or TRBD2 (5 bases each). Between the trimmed V and J ends, which lost 0 bases and 2 bases, there was a span of 16 bases. Per germline, CDR1 DFQATT and CDR2 SNEGSKA (reference sequence). This CDR3 has 16 amino acids. In DNA form, the CDR3 reads TGCAGTGCTAGAGATCGGATAGGCTGGGGGCAAGAGACCCAGTACTTC. This translates into CSARDRIGWGQETQYF.

V and J are TRBV5-1 and TRBJ2-5; 8 nucleotides match TRBD1. Germline V gene lookup returns CDR1 SGHRS and CDR2 YFSETQ. With V trimmed by 4 bases and J by 5 bases, 4 bases remained unmatched. This CDR3 is 13 amino acids long. The CDR3 is CASSGTGRETQYF. The CDR3 DNA is TGCGCCAGCAGCGGGACAGGTCGGGAGACCCAGTACTTC.

This clonotype was counted ten times or more. The chain links TRBV10-1 to TRBJ2-2; D remains ambiguous. The CDR3 extends over 15 amino acids. Trimming removed 3 bases at V and 1 base at J, with 9 bases between. Germline V gives CDR1 WNHNN, CDR2 SYGVQD (reference sequence). The CDR3 sequence is CASSDNPLNTGELFF. The CDR3, as DNA: TGCGCCAGCAGTGATAATCCTTTGAACACCGGGGAGCTGTTTTTT.

The chain recombines TRBV21-1 with TRBJ2-7; TRBD1, the D gene given by the table, was not confirmed from the DNA. TRBV21-1 is a listed pseudogene. This CDR3 contains 13 residues. The CDR3 DNA reads TGTGCCAGCAGCGCAACAGGGCACTACGAGCAGTACTTC. Translation gives CASSATGHYEQYF.

The J gene is TRBJ2-7, the V gene TRBV28; D could derive from TRBD1 or TRBD2 (6 bases each). V was trimmed by 6 bases and J by 5 bases, leaving 14 bases between them. The CDR3 is 13 residues long. CDR1 and CDR2 (germline): MDHEN, SYDVKM. CDR3 residues: CASSPFGGHEQYF. The CDR3 DNA reads as TGTGCCAGCAGCCCTTTTGGGGGGCACGAGCAGTACTTC. The whole variable domain, remainder taken from reference TRBV28 and TRBJ2-7, is DVKVTQSSRYLVKRTGEKVFLECVQDMDHENMFWYRQDPGLGLRLIYFSYDVKMKEKGDIPEGYSVSREKKERFSLILESASTNQTSMYLCASSPFGGHEQYFGPGTRLTVT.

This sequence joins TRBV3-1 and TRBJ2-7, with D perhaps TRBD2 (6 bases). The CDR3 totals 13 residues. CDR1 LGHDT and CDR2 YNNKEL come from the germline V gene (reference sequence). V shed 4 bases and J shed 2 bases, with 9 bases lying between them. The CDR3 reads CASSRGLPYEQYF. DNA for the CDR3: TGTGCCAGCAGCCGGGGACTCCCCTACGAGCAGTACTTC.

The chain employs TRBV28 and TRBJ1-2, with D tentatively TRBD1 (6 bases). CDR1 and CDR2 from the germline V gene are MDHEN and SYDVKM. This CDR3 spans 11 amino acids. Between the trimmed V and J ends, which lost 6 bases and 13 bases, there was a span of 15 bases. CDR3 nucleotide sequence: TGTGCCAGCAGCCGGGACATATTAATCACCTTC. Translating gives CASSRDILITF.

This clonotype was counted a few times. J is TRBJ2-3 and V is TRBV12-3 or TRBV12-4, with TRBD2 matching 13 bases. With V trimmed by 5 bases and J by 2 bases, 10 bases remained unmatched. The CDR3 contains 18 residues. The CDR3 sequence is CASSRTSGGPPITDTQYF. Here the CDR3 DNA reads TGTGCCAGCAGTAGGACTAGCGGGGGACCTCCTATCACAGATACGCAGTATTTT.

This clonotype was observed a few times. The rearrangement links TRBV20-1 to TRBJ2-1, with no clear D. The germline V gene encodes CDR1 DFQATT and CDR2 SNEGSKA (reference sequence). CDR3 length equals 16 residues. V shed 6 bases and J shed 0 bases, with 18 bases lying between them. CDR3 sequence: CSAQALLELSYNEQFF. CDR3 nucleotide sequence: TGCAGTGCCCAAGCCCTCCTCGAGCTCTCCTACAATGAGCAGTTCTTC.

This chain joins TRBV24-1 and TRBJ2-3; TRBD2 is a possible D gene (5 bases). CDR3 length equals 17 residues. Germline V gives CDR1 KGHDR, CDR2 SFDVKD. Trimming cost V 3 bases and J 3 bases, with 18 bases left between them. CDR3 DNA: TGTGCCACCAGTGATCCCACGACGGGAACGTATACAGATACGCAGTATTTT. Protein sequence: CATSDPTTGTYTDTQYF.

This clonotype was seen more than once but under ten times. The chain links TRBV20-1 to TRBJ1-1, with D possibly being TRBD1 (5 bases). Per germline, CDR1 DFQATT and CDR2 SNEGSKA (reference sequence). V was cut by 6 bases and J by 2 bases, with 16 bases left in between. This CDR3 has 14 amino acids. CDR3 nucleotide sequence: TGCAGTGCAAAGCCAGGGTCCCCCAACACTGAAGCTTTCTTT. Its translation: CSAKPGSPNTEAFF.

This clonotype was picked up one time. One base away lies a much larger clone, so this may be a sequencing read error. The V and J genes are TRBV7-8 and TRBJ1-1; TRBD1 might be the D (6 bases). There are 14 residues in the CDR3. V lost 6 bases, J lost 1 base, and 12 bases lay in between. CDR1 is SGHVS and CDR2 is FQNEAQ in the germline V gene. The CDR3 loop reads CASSYRQENTEAFF. DNA of the CDR3: TGTGCCAGCAGTTACCGACAGGAGAACACTGAAGCTTTCTTT. Variable domain in full (rest from reference TRBV7-8 and TRBJ1-1): GAGVSQSPRYKVAKRGQDVALRCDPISGHVSLFWYQQALGQGPEFLTYFQNEAQLDKSGLPSDRFFAERPEGSVSTLKIQRTQQEDSAVYLCASSYRQENTEAFFGQGTRLTVV.

This clonotype occurred many times. This sequence joins TRBV4-2 and TRBJ2-7; 8 bases agree with TRBD2. Trimming cost V 0 bases and J 3 bases; bases outside gene matches: 7. The germline CDR1 and CDR2 sequences are LGHNA and YNFKEQ. This CDR3 has 16 amino acids. Written as DNA, the CDR3 is TGTGCCAGCAGCCAAGAGATGACGGGAGGGAGCTACGAGCAGTACTTC. Translating it yields CASSQEMTGGSYEQYF.

This clonotype was seen at least ten times. The V call is TRBV6-5, the J call TRBJ1-6; the D gene is possibly TRBD1 (6 bases). V gave up 5 bases and J gave up 1 base, with 15 bases separating them. Germline CDR1 reads MNHEY; CDR2 reads SVGAGI. The CDR3 loop spans 17 amino acids. The CDR3 DNA follows: TGTGCCAGCAGTCGCGGGGGGCCGAAATCCTATAATTCACCCCTCCACTTT. It encodes CASSRGGPKSYNSPLHF.